This T cell receptor beta chain was observed in a study of blood T cell repertoires in COVID-19. For the study at large: Acute-phase and convalescent COVID-19 samples originated in the United States, Italy and Spain. The analysed material was cDNA or gDNA that came from T cells, B-cell-depleted T cells, or PBMCs.

Per the authors' pipeline: Scientists estimated how many nucleated cells there were by amplifying reference gene primers. Produced via immunoSEQ multiplex PCR; TCRdb's table is partial and in-frame only. V and J calls and clone size come straight from that table; D and trimming were deduced from the DNA. This sample has approximately 300,000 clones; more than 80% occur once, and the top ten carry 6.5% to 8%. Those enrolled in Seattle joined during active infection and were followed longitudinally afterward. The CDR3 is 15 amino acids. Trimming stripped 6 bases from V and 0 bases from J, with 12 bases between. Germline CDR1 is KGHSH and CDR2 is LQKENI.

Sequencing used peripheral blood. The source is a young woman with COVID-19, enrolled during active disease. The V and J genes are TRBV18 and TRBJ1-5, with D possibly matching TRBD1 (5 bases). Here the CDR3 DNA reads TGTGCCAGCTCTCCTGGGGCAGCTAGCAATCAGCCCCAGCATTTT. Its protein product is CASSPGAASNQPQHF. The whole variable domain, remainder taken from reference TRBV18 and TRBJ1-5, is NAGVMQNPRHLVRRRGQEARLRCSPMKGHSHVYWYRQLPEEGLKFMVYLQKENIIDESGMPKERFSAEFPKEGPSILRIQQVVRGDSAAYFCASSPGAASNQPQHFGDGTRLSIL.